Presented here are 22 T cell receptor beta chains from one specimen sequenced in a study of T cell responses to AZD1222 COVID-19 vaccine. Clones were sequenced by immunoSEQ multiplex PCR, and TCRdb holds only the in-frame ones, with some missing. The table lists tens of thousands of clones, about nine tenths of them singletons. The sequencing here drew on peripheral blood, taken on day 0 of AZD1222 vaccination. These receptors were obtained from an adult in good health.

The CDR3 DNA reads TGTGCCAGCAGCGTAGGAATAGCGGGGGGCACAGATACGCAGTATTTT. Translation: CASSVGIAGGTDTQYF. The J gene is TRBJ2-3, the V gene TRBV9, with 9 positions matching TRBD2. J gave up 1 base and V 0 bases, and 3 bases lay outside the gene matches. This CDR3 has 16 residues. Per germline, CDR1 SGDLS and CDR2 YYNGEE.

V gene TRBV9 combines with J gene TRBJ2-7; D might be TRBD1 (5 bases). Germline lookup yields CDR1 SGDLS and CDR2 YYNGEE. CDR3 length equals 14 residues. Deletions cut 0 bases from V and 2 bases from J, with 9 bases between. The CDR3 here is CASSVAGLTYEQYF. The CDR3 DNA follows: TGTGCCAGCAGCGTAGCAGGGTTGACCTACGAGCAGTACTTC.

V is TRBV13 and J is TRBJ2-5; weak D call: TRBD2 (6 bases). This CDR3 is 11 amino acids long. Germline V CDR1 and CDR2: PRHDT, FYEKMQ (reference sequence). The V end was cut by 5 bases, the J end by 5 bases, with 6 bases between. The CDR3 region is CASSGGETQYF. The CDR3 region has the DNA TGTGCCAGCAGCGGGGGGGAGACCCAGTACTTC.

CDR3 nucleotide sequence: TGTGCCAGCAGCAGACAGGGTGAAGATGGCTACACCTTC. Protein product: CASSRQGEDGYTF. The gene calls are TRBV5-4 and TRBJ1-2; the match to TRBD1 covers 7 bases. The CDR3 consists of 13 residues. Looked up from germline, CDR1 is SGHNT and CDR2 is YYREEE (reference sequence). The junction had 6 bases not matched to a gene; V was cut back by 4 bases and J by 6 bases.

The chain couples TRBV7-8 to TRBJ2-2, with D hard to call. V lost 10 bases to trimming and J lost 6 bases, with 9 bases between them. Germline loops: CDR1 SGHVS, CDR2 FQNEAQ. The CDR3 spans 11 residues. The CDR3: CATVVAGELFF. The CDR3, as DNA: TGTGCCACCGTGGTGGCCGGGGAGCTGTTTTTT.

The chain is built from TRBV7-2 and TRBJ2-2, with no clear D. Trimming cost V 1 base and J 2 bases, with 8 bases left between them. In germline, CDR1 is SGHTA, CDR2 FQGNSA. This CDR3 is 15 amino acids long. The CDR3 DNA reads TGTGCCAGCAGCTTAGGGGTGGGCAACACCGGGGAGCTGTTTTTT. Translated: CASSLGVGNTGELFF.

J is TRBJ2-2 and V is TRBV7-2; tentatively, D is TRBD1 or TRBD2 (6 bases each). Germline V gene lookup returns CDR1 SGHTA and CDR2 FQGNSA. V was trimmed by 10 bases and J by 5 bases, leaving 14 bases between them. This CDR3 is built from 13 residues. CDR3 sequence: CATAGRGTGELFF. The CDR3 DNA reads TGTGCCACCGCGGGAAGGGGGACCGGGGAGCTGTTTTTT.

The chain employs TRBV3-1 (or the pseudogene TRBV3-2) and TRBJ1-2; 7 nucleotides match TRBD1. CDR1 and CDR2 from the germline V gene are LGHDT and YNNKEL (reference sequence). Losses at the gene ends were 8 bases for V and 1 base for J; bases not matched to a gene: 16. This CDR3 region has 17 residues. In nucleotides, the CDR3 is TGTGCCAGCGAGGGAACTGAGGGACAGAGCCTTAACTATGGCTACACCTTC. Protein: CASEGTEGQSLNYGYTF.

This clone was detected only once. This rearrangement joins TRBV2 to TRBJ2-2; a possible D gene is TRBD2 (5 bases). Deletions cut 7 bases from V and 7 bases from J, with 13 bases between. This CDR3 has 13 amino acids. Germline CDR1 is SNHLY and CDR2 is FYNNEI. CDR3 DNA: TGTGCCAGCACCGTGGGTGGAGGCGGGGAGCTGTTTTTT. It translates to CASTVGGGGELFF.

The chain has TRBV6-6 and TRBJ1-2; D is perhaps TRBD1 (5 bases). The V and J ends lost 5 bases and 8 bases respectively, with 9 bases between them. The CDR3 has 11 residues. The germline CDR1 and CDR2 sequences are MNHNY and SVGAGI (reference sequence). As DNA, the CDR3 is TGTGCCAGCAGTAGCAACAGGGGCTACACCTTC. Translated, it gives CASSSNRGYTF.

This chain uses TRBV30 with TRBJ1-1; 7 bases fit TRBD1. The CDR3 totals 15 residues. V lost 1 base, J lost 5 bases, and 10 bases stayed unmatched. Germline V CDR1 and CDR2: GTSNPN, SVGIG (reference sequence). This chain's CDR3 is CAWSGGGRGKTEAFF. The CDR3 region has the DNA TGTGCCTGGAGTGGAGGGGGCAGGGGAAAAACTGAAGCTTTCTTT. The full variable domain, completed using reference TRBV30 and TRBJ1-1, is SQTIHQWPATLVQPVGSPLSLECTVEGTSNPNLYWYRQAAGRGLQLLFYSVGIGQISSEVPQNLSASRPQDRQFILSSKKLLLSDSGFYLCAWSGGGRGKTEAFFGQGTRLTVV.

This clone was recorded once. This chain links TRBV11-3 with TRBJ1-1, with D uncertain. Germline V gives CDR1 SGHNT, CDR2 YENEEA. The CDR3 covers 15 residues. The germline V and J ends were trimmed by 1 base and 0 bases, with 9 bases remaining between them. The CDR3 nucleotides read TGTGCCAGCAGCTTAGGGGGTTCTTTGAACACTGAAGCTTTCTTT. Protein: CASSLGGSLNTEAFF.

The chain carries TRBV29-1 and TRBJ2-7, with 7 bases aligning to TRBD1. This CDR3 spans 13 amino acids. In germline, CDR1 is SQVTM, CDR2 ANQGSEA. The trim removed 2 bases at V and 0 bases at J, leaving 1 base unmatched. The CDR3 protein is CSVEWTGSYEQYF. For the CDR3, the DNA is TGCAGCGTTGAATGGACAGGCTCCTACGAGCAGTACTTC.

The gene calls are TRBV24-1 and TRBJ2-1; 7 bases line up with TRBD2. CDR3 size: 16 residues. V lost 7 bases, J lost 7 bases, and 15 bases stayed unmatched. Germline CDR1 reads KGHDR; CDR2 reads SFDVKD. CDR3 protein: CATRGSRGVRANEQFF. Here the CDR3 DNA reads TGTGCCACCAGGGGGTCTCGGGGGGTACGTGCGAATGAGCAGTTCTTC.

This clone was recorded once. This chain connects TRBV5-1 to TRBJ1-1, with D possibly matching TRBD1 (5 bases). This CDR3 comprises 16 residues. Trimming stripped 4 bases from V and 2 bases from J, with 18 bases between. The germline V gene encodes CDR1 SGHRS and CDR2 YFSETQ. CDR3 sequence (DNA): TGCGCCAGCAGCCCGGGGGGGAGAAAGACAAACACTGAAGCTTTCTTT. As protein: CASSPGGRKTNTEAFF.

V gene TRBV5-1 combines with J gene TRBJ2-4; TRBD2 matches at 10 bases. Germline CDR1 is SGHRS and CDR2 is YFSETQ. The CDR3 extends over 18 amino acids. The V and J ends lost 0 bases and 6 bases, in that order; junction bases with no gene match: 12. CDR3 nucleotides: TGCGCCAGCAGCTTGGCCTCTCAAAGCGGGGGGGCCGGAAACATTCAGTACTTC. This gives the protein CASSLASQSGGAGNIQYF. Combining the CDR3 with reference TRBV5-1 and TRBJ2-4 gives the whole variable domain KAGVTQTPRYLIKTRGQQVTLSCSPISGHRSVSWYQQTPGQGLQFLFEYFSETQRNKGNFPGRFSGRQFSNSRSEMNVSTLELGDSALYLCASSLASQSGGAGNIQYFGAGTRLSVL.

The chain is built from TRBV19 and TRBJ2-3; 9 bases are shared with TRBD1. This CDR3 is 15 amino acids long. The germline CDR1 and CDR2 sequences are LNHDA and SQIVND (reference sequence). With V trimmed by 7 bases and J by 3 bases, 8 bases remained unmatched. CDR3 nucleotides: TGTGCCAGTACTCCCGGGACAGGGACTACAGATACGCAGTATTTT. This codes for CASTPGTGTTDTQYF.

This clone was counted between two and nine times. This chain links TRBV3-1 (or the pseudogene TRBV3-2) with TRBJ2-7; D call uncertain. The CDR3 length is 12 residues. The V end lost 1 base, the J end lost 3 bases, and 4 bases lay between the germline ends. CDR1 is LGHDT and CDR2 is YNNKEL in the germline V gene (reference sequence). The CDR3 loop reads CASSQVSYEQYF. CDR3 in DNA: TGTGCCAGCAGCCAAGTTAGCTACGAGCAGTACTTC.

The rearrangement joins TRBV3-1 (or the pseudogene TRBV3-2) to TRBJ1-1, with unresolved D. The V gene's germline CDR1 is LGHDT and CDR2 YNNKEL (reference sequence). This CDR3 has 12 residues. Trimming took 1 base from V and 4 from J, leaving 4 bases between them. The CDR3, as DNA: TGTGCCAGCAGCCAAGTGGGCACTGAAGCTTTCTTT. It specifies CASSQVGTEAFF.

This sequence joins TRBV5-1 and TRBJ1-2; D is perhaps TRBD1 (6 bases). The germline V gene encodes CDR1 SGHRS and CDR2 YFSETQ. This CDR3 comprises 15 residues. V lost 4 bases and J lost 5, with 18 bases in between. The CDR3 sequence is CASSQPQGQTYGYTF. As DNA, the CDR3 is TGCGCCAGCAGCCAACCACAAGGACAGACTTATGGCTACACCTTC.

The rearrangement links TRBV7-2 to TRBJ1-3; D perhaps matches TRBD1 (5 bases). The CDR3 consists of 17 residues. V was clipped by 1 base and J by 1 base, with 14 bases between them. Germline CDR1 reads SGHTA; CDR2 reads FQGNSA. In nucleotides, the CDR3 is TGTGCCAGCAGCTTAGTCCAGGGTTCTTTTTCTGGAAACACCATATATTTT. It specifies CASSLVQGSFSGNTIYF.

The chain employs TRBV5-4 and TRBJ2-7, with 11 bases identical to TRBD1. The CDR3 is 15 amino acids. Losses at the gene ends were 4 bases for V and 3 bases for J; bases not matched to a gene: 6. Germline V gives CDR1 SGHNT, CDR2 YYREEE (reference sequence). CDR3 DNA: TGTGCCAGCAGCGAGGGGACAGGGGGTTACTACGAGCAGTACTTC. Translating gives CASSEGTGGYYEQYF.